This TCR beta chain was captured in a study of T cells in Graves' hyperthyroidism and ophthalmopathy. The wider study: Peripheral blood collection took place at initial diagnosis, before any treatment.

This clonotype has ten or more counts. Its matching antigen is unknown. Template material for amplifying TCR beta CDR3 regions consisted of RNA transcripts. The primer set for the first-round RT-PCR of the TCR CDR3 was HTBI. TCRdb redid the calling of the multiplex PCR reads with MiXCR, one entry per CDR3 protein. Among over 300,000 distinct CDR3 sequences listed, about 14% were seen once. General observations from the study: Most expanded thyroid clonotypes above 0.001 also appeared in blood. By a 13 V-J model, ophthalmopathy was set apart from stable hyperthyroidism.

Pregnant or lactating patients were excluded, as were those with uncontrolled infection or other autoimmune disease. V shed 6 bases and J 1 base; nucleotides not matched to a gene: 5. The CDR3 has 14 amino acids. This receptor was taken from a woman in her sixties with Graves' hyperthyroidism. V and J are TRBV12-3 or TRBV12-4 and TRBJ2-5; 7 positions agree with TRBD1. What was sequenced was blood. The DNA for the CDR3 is TGTGCCAGCAGGACGACAGGGATCCAAGAGACCCAGTACTTC. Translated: CASRTTGIQETQYF.